Below are 30 T cell receptor beta chains sequenced from a single sample in a study of monozygotic twins with inflammatory bowel disease. TCRdb re-called the 5' RACE reads and catalogs CDR3 proteins one per entry, DNA excluded. This listing includes roughly 300,000 distinct CDR3 sequences. What was sequenced was blood. All receptors come from a human donor with ulcerative colitis or Crohn's disease, or a healthy co-twin of an affected twin (not recorded which).

The V gene is TRBV7-9, the J gene TRBJ2-7; checking the TCRdb D call of TRBD1 is not possible without DNA. The CDR3 contains 16 residues. Germline values: CDR1 SEHNR, CDR2 FQNEAQ (reference sequence). The CDR3 is CASSRSRGTPTYEQYF.

This chain joins TRBV18 and TRBJ1-1; checking the TCRdb D call of TRBD1 is not possible without DNA. The CDR3 length is 16 residues. Germline loops: CDR1 KGHSH, CDR2 LQKENI. The chain's CDR3 is CASSPTLQGAADQAFF.

The rearrangement joins TRBV10-1 to TRBJ2-3; TCRdb gives TRBD2 as the D gene, but with no DNA this cannot be confirmed. The CDR3 extends over 16 amino acids. The V gene's germline CDR1 is WNHNN and CDR2 SYGVQD (reference sequence). CDR3 residues: CASSDFGLAVTDTQYF.

V gene TRBV5-1 combines with J gene TRBJ2-7; TCRdb proposes TRBD1, but this gene call is untestable without DNA. The CDR3 runs 14 residues. The germline V gene has CDR1 SGHRS and CDR2 YFSETQ. The CDR3 loop reads CASSSGTGADEQYF.

This sequence joins TRBV28 and TRBJ1-6; TCRdb indicates TRBD1, and absent DNA this call remains unverified. CDR3 length: 15 residues. Germline V gene lookup returns CDR1 MDHEN and CDR2 SYDVKM. The CDR3 here is CASRPSQGVNSPLHF.

V usage is TRBV7-9 and J usage is TRBJ2-5; TCRdb's D gene call, TRBD2, goes unchecked for lack of DNA. The germline V gene has CDR1 SEHNR and CDR2 FQNEAQ (reference sequence). The CDR3 length is 16 residues. This CDR3 reads CASSLAGALSQETQYF.

The genes are TRBV18 and TRBJ2-1. The CDR3 totals 11 residues. Germline assignment: CDR1 KGHSH and CDR2 LQKENI. This CDR3 is CASSPRVEQFF.

This chain joins TRBV5-1 and TRBJ2-7; the D call of TRBD1 rests on TCRdb alone, since no DNA is present to check it. The CDR3 extends over 15 amino acids. Germline CDR1 SGHRS, CDR2 YFSETQ. The CDR3 here is CASSLRTGLLNEQYF.

This chain connects TRBV12-3 or TRBV12-4 to TRBJ1-1. CDR3 length: 14 amino acids. CDR3 region: CASRLTGLNTEAFF.

The chain links TRBV12-3 or TRBV12-4 to TRBJ1-2; there is no DNA to check the TCRdb D call of TRBD1. CDR3 length: 16 amino acids. This chain's CDR3 is CATRGGTGHGSYGYTF.

The chain joins TRBV2 to TRBJ2-3; TCRdb's D gene call, TRBD2, goes unchecked for lack of DNA. The CDR3 contains 15 residues. Germline V gene data show CDR1 as SNHLY and CDR2 as FYNNEI. The CDR3 sequence: CASHLGGGFLDTQYF.

This chain uses TRBV27 with TRBJ2-5. Germline CDR1 is MNHEY and CDR2 is SMNVEV (reference sequence). This CDR3 region has 14 residues. CDR3 loop: CASSRLGKKKTQYF.

This sequence joins TRBV3-1 and TRBJ2-7; TCRdb selects TRBD2, and the lack of DNA leaves this call unchecked. The germline V gene encodes CDR1 LGHDT and CDR2 YNNKEL (reference sequence). The CDR3 is made up of 14 amino acids. CDR3 amino acids: CASSLSGAQYEQYF.

The chain recombines TRBV6-5 with TRBJ1-2; TCRdb reports TRBD1, a call that lacks DNA to check it against. The CDR3 is 15 residues long. Germline V gives CDR1 MNHEY, CDR2 SVGAGI. The CDR3 sequence is CASSYFSGDSYGYTF.

The chain couples TRBV21-1 to TRBJ2-3; absent DNA, TCRdb's TRBD1 call cannot be checked. TRBV21-1 is termed a pseudogene. The CDR3 is 17 amino acids. Here the CDR3 reads CASSNGQGVPRTDTQYF.

The chain combines TRBV29-1 with TRBJ2-3; with no DNA, the TCRdb D assignment of TRBD2 cannot be verified. Germline V gives CDR1 SQVTM, CDR2 ANQGSEA. The CDR3 is made up of 14 amino acids. The CDR3 spells CSVEEGRLADTQYF.

V and J are TRBV28 and TRBJ2-2; TCRdb calls TRBD1, which cannot be checked without DNA. Germline V gene data show CDR1 as MDHEN and CDR2 as SYDVKM. The CDR3 is made up of 15 amino acids. CDR3 sequence reads: CASRRMDRNTGELFF. The full variable domain, completed using reference TRBV28 and TRBJ2-2, is DVKVTQSSRYLVKRTGEKVFLECVQDMDHENMFWYRQDPGLGLRLIYFSYDVKMKEKGDIPEGYSVSREKKERFSLILESASTNQTSMYLCASRRMDRNTGELFFGEGSRLTVL.

This chain connects TRBV14 to TRBJ2-1; lacking DNA, the TRBD1 call made by TCRdb goes unchecked. This CDR3 comprises 14 residues. CDR1 and CDR2 (germline): SGHDN, FVKESK. The chain's CDR3 is CASSQDGRYNEQFF.

V and J are TRBV12-3 or TRBV12-4 and TRBJ2-5; TCRdb's D gene call, TRBD1, goes unchecked for lack of DNA. The CDR3 is made up of 13 amino acids. The chain's CDR3 is CASSTQGIETQYF.

The V gene is TRBV5-3, the J gene TRBJ2-4; TCRdb outputs TRBD2, but without DNA this stays unchecked. TRBV5-3 is recorded as an ORF, its role being uncertain. This CDR3 has 15 residues. The CDR3 sequence: CARSQLAGGLNIQYF.

V and J are TRBV2 and TRBJ2-2; no DNA is available, so the TRBD1 call from TCRdb remains unchecked. The V gene's germline CDR1 is SNHLY and CDR2 FYNNEI. CDR3 length: 15 residues. The CDR3: CASSEITGLTGELFF.

V usage is TRBV6-5 and J usage is TRBJ2-1; TCRdb's assignment of TRBD2 cannot be checked, as there is no DNA. The CDR3 runs 14 residues. Germline lookup yields CDR1 MNHEY and CDR2 SVGAGI. The CDR3 sequence: CASCYRALGNEQFF.

The rearrangement uses TRBV7-8 and TRBJ2-5; TCRdb's D call, TRBD2, is unchecked because there is no DNA. Germline CDR1 is SGHVS and CDR2 is FQNEAQ. This CDR3 has 16 amino acids. CDR3 sequence reads: CASSLVDLAGGETQYF.

V usage is TRBV18 and J usage is TRBJ1-2; the TCRdb call, TRBD1, lacks DNA for checking. The CDR3 runs to 15 residues. Germline V gene sequence: CDR1 KGHSH, CDR2 LQKENI. This CDR3 is CASSPGVTGGDGYTF.

V gene TRBV20-1 combines with J gene TRBJ2-2; TCRdb returns TRBD1, unconfirmable since there is no DNA. CDR1 is DFQATT, CDR2 SNEGSKA, per germline (reference sequence). The CDR3 is 12 residues long. Here the CDR3 reads CSAKPHTGELFF.

The gene calls are TRBV12-3 or TRBV12-4 and TRBJ1-5; TCRdb picks TRBD1, but there is no DNA to check that call. This CDR3 spans 14 amino acids. The CDR3: CASSLQGRNQPQHF.

V usage is TRBV6-5 and J usage is TRBJ2-5; absent DNA, TCRdb's TRBD1 call cannot be checked. Looked up from germline, CDR1 is MNHEY and CDR2 is SVGAGI. The CDR3 extends over 15 amino acids. Here the CDR3 reads CASSYWTGGEETQYF.

The chain combines TRBV7-2 with TRBJ1-4; absent DNA, TCRdb's TRBD1 call cannot be checked. CDR3 size: 14 residues. CDR1 is SGHTA, CDR2 FQGNSA, per germline. This chain's CDR3 is CASSYRRGSEKLFF.

The chain couples TRBV4-2 to TRBJ2-3. The length of the CDR3 is 14 residues. The germline CDR1 and CDR2 sequences are LGHNA and YNFKEQ. This CDR3 reads CASSQDPGADTQYF.

This rearrangement joins TRBV29-1 to TRBJ2-1. Germline V gene data show CDR1 as SQVTM and CDR2 as ANQGSEA. This CDR3 is 13 amino acids long. Here the CDR3 reads CSVDSQSRYEQFF.